These 22 T cell receptor beta chains originate from one sample sequenced in a study of shared clonotypes between healthy human individuals. The assay was immunoSEQ multiplex PCR, and TCRdb's table has in-frame clones only and misses some. The sample records approximately 500,000 clones, 90% to 97% being singletons. Sequences were obtained from naive CD4+ T cells sorted from blood. Specified subset: CD45RA+ positively selected. These receptors came from a woman in her thirties in good health.

This clone was counted a single time. The chain joins TRBV5-1 to TRBJ2-1; TRBD2 aligns across 9 bases. CDR3 size: 13 residues. Germline V gene sequence: CDR1 SGHRS, CDR2 YFSETQ. The V and J ends lost 5 bases and 8 bases, in that order; junction bases with no gene match: 5. The CDR3: CASRGSGSDEQFF. DNA of the CDR3: TGCGCCAGCAGGGGTAGCGGGAGCGATGAGCAGTTCTTC. Full variable domain (rest looked up from reference TRBV5-1 and TRBJ2-1): KAGVTQTPRYLIKTRGQQVTLSCSPISGHRSVSWYQQTPGQGLQFLFEYFSETQRNKGNFPGRFSGRQFSNSRSEMNVSTLELGDSALYLCASRGSGSDEQFFGPGTRLTVL.

The chain couples TRBV6-4 to TRBJ2-2; no clear D gene. This CDR3 region has 16 residues. Trimming took 5 bases from V and 0 from J, leaving 13 bases between them. CDR1 and CDR2 from the germline V gene are MRHNA and SNTAGT. The CDR3 coding sequence is TGTGCCAGCAGTCTCGTAGCCCTATCGAACACCGGGGAGCTGTTTTTT. Translation: CASSLVALSNTGELFF.

The rearrangement uses TRBV11-2 and TRBJ1-4; tentative D call: TRBD1 (6 bases). Trimming shortened V by 1 base and J by 8 bases, and 14 bases separated the two germline ends. CDR1 and CDR2 (germline): SGHAT, FQNNGV. The CDR3 is 15 residues long. For the CDR3, the DNA is TGTGCCAGCAGCTTAGGGTCAGGGGTTCGAGAAAAACTGTTTTTT. It encodes CASSLGSGVREKLFF.

The rearrangement joins TRBV5-4 to TRBJ2-1, with 7 positions matching TRBD1. This CDR3 spans 16 amino acids. V lost 4 bases and J lost 6; bases outside the gene matches: 13. The V gene's germline CDR1 is SGHNT and CDR2 YYREEE (reference sequence). The CDR3 spells CASSKGIDRAVNEQFF. For the CDR3, the DNA is TGTGCCAGCAGCAAAGGAATCGACAGGGCGGTCAATGAGCAGTTCTTC. Supplemented by reference TRBV5-4 and TRBJ2-1, the full variable domain reads ETGVTQSPTHLIKTRGQQVTLRCSSQSGHNTVSWYQQALGQGPQFIFQYYREEENGRGNFPPRFSGLQFPNYSSELNVNALELDDSALYLCASSKGIDRAVNEQFFGPGTRLTVL.

This chain links TRBV4-1 with TRBJ1-5, with a possible D match to TRBD1 (6 bases). This CDR3 has 15 residues. The V and J ends lost 2 bases and 7 bases respectively, with 15 bases between them. The germline V gene has CDR1 MGHRA and CDR2 YSYEKL. The CDR3 reads CASSQLFQGRQPQHF. The CDR3 region has the DNA TGCGCCAGCAGCCAATTATTCCAGGGGAGACAGCCCCAGCATTTT.

The chain links TRBV6-5 to TRBJ2-1, with D unclear. The germline V gene has CDR1 MNHEY and CDR2 SVGAGI. The length of the CDR3 is 12 residues. Trimming removed 8 bases at V and 8 bases at J, with 13 bases between. In nucleotides, the CDR3 is TGTGCCAGCCCGGGTCTCCCGGATGAGCAGTTCTTC. It yields the protein CASPGLPDEQFF.

Written as DNA, the CDR3 is TGTGCTAGTGGTTTGTCACCCTATCTCCGGGACACGATGGCACCCCTCCACTTT. It yields the protein CASGLSPYLRDTMAPLHF. J is TRBJ1-6 and V is TRBV12-5, with D maybe TRBD1 (6 bases). Trimming removed 2 bases from V and 11 bases from J, with 25 bases in between. This CDR3 region has 18 residues. Germline V gene data show CDR1 as LGHNT and CDR2 as FRNRAP. Together with reference TRBV12-5 and TRBJ1-6, the CDR3 gives the full variable domain: DARVTQTPRHKVTEMGQEVTMRCQPILGHNTVFWYRQTMMQGLELLAYFRNRAPLDDSGMPKDRFSAEMPDATLATLKIQPSEPRDSAVYFCASGLSPYLRDTMAPLHFGNGTRLTVT.

The genes are TRBV5-1 and TRBJ2-7; perhaps TRBD1 as D (5 bases). V was clipped by 0 bases and J by 0 bases, with 10 bases between them. Per the germline V gene, CDR1 is SGHRS and CDR2 is YFSETQ. CDR3 length equals 15 residues. The CDR3 bases are TGCGCCAGCAGCTTGGGGGCAGGGTACTCCTACGAGCAGTACTTC. Its translation: CASSLGAGYSYEQYF.

This chain joins TRBV2 and TRBJ1-1; possible D gene TRBD1, 5 bases. V shed 2 bases and J shed 4 bases, with 11 bases lying between them. There are 14 residues in the CDR3. CDR1 is SNHLY, CDR2 FYNNEI, per germline. This CDR3 reads CASSEQGVGTEAFF. As DNA, the CDR3 is TGTGCCAGCAGTGAACAGGGCGTGGGCACTGAAGCTTTCTTT.

The gene calls are TRBV6-5 and TRBJ2-6; D gene unclear. V shed 5 bases and J shed 4 bases, with 6 bases lying between them. The CDR3 extends over 13 amino acids. Germline CDR1 and CDR2: MNHEY and SVGAGI. CDR3 coding DNA: TGTGCCAGCAGTCCCCCGGGGGCCAACGTCCTGACTTTC. Translated: CASSPPGANVLTF.

The chain couples TRBV29-1 to TRBJ2-3; possibly TRBD2 for D (5 bases). The CDR3 is made up of 13 amino acids. Trimming took off 6 bases at V and 0 bases at J, with 10 bases between the two ends. Germline V gene lookup returns CDR1 SQVTM and CDR2 ANQGSEA. This chain's CDR3 is CSVAEISTDTQYF. In DNA, the CDR3 is TGCAGCGTAGCGGAAATAAGCACAGATACGCAGTATTTT.

The CDR3 DNA reads as TGTGCCAGTAGTCTCGTCGGCACCGGGGAGCTGTTTTTT. Amino acid sequence: CASSLVGTGELFF. This chain connects TRBV19 to TRBJ2-2; D remains unclear. Germline assignment: CDR1 LNHDA and CDR2 SQIVND (reference sequence). With 5 bases removed from V and 4 bases from J, the gap between germline ends came to 8 bases. CDR3 length: 13 residues.

The chain combines TRBV7-2 with TRBJ2-5, with a possible D match to TRBD1 (5 bases). Trimming left V 5 bases short and J 1 base short, with 11 bases between. The CDR3 loop spans 14 amino acids. The germline V gene has CDR1 SGHTA and CDR2 FQGNSA. The CDR3 coding sequence is TGTGCCAGCAGCGGACAATGGGGCCAAGAGACCCAGTACTTC. Its translation: CASSGQWGQETQYF.

V is TRBV19 and J is TRBJ2-4; D could derive from TRBD1 or TRBD2 (5 bases each). The germline gives CDR1 LNHDA, CDR2 SQIVND (reference sequence). The CDR3 has 17 residues. Trimming cost V 4 bases and J 0 bases, with 16 bases left between them. The chain's CDR3 is CASSNPGTRVAKNIQYF. Here the CDR3 DNA reads TGTGCCAGTAGTAACCCCGGGACGCGGGTAGCCAAAAACATTCAGTACTTC.

J is TRBJ1-1 and V is TRBV20-1; tentatively, D is TRBD1 (6 bases). CDR3 length: 11 residues. CDR1 DFQATT and CDR2 SNEGSKA come from the germline V gene (reference sequence). Trimming pared 5 bases from V and 7 bases from J, leaving 11 bases between. CDR3 residues: CSAGGAVEAFF. The CDR3, as DNA: TGCAGTGCTGGGGGGGCAGTTGAAGCTTTCTTT.

This chain connects TRBV30 to TRBJ1-6, with no clear D. CDR1 is GTSNPN, CDR2 SVGIG, per germline (reference sequence). The CDR3 covers 17 residues. Between the trimmed V and J ends, which lost 1 base and 7 bases, there was a span of 20 bases. The CDR3 coding sequence is TGTGCCTGGAGTGACCCTCTACTCAGCGGAGGCAATTCACCCCTCCACTTT. Translation gives CAWSDPLLSGGNSPLHF.

The J gene is TRBJ2-2, the V gene TRBV6-1, with D hard to call. CDR3 length equals 14 residues. V gave up 7 bases and J gave up 3 bases, with 12 bases separating them. CDR1 and CDR2 from the germline V gene are MNHNS and SASEGT. The CDR3 sequence is CASNDVGYTGELFF. For the CDR3, the DNA is TGTGCCAGCAATGATGTGGGGTACACCGGGGAGCTGTTTTTT.

The CDR3 protein is CASTLQGANSPLHF. CDR3 DNA sequence: TGTGCCAGCACCCTACAGGGGGCGAATTCACCCCTCCACTTT. The genes are TRBV5-4 and TRBJ1-6, with TRBD1 matching 9 bases. Germline-derived CDR1 and CDR2 are SGHNT and YYREEE (reference sequence). V dropped 6 bases and J dropped 7; count of bases not matched to a gene: 5. The CDR3 is 14 amino acids.

With regard to this clone: The junction shows a germline mismatch at one end, possibly a read error. The J gene is TRBJ1-2, the V gene TRBV7-8; TRBD1 is a possible D gene (6 bases). The germline V gene has CDR1 SGHVS and CDR2 FQNEAQ. This CDR3 spans 14 amino acids. In DNA form, the CDR3 reads TGTGCCAGCAGCTCCAACAGGGATAACGATGGCTACACCTTC. Protein sequence: CASSSNRDNDGYTF.

V usage is TRBV19 and J usage is TRBJ2-1, with a possible D match to TRBD1 (6 bases). The CDR3 is made up of 14 amino acids. The germline V gene has CDR1 LNHDA and CDR2 SQIVND (reference sequence). V lost 3 bases and J lost 4, with 10 bases in between. CDR3 in amino acids: CASSMSQGYNEQFF. For the CDR3, the DNA is TGTGCCAGTAGTATGTCACAGGGTTACAATGAGCAGTTCTTC.

This chain uses TRBV5-1 with TRBJ1-2, with TRBD1 matching over 11 bases. The germline gives CDR1 SGHRS, CDR2 YFSETQ. This CDR3 comprises 14 residues. Losses at the gene ends were 3 bases for V and 10 bases for J; bases not matched to a gene: 8. CDR3 sequence reads: CASSYGQGASVYTF. The CDR3 DNA follows: TGCGCCAGCAGCTATGGACAGGGGGCAAGTGTCTACACCTTC.

This clone was picked up one time. The J gene is TRBJ1-1, the V gene TRBV6-4, with TRBD1 matching 7 bases. CDR3 length equals 14 residues. With V trimmed by 4 bases and J by 10 bases, 12 bases remained unmatched. CDR1 is MRHNA and CDR2 is SNTAGT in the germline V gene. CDR3 bases: TGTGCCAGCAGTGTCTTATGGGACAGCGGGCTAGCTTTCTTT. It encodes CASSVLWDSGLAFF.